Listed below are T cell receptor beta chains from one sample, sequenced in a study of blood T cell repertoires in COVID-19. Generated by immunoSEQ multiplex PCR, the TCRdb table keeps only in-frame clones and is missing some. The sample holds about 220,000 clones, 85% to 90% seen once. The specimen was PBMCs or T cells enriched from blood (not recorded which). These receptor sequences come from a woman between 45 and 60 years old with acute COVID-19. The CDR3 runs from the conserved cysteine through the conserved F or W.

v_call,j_call,cdr3_aa
TRBV7-2,TRBJ2-5,CASSLTSGGETQYF
TRBV20-1,TRBJ1-2,CSASTGIYGYTF
TRBV4-1,TRBJ2-2,CASSLRSTGQAGELFF
TRBV18,TRBJ1-2,CASSTQGTNYGYTF
TRBV5-3,TRBJ1-1,CARSLEGADTEAFF
TRBV10-1,TRBJ1-5,CASSESGDRGRRSNQPQHF
TRBV2,TRBJ2-5,CASIRDRGRETQYF
TRBV27,TRBJ2-1,CASSPIIGGSYNEQFF
TRBV27,TRBJ1-5,CASSFPGQPQHF
TRBV18,TRBJ2-2,CASSPGFRTTGELFF
TRBV28,TRBJ2-7,CASSHHGPSKYEQYF
TRBV5-4,TRBJ1-6,CASSLSGTGSSPLHF
TRBV28,TRBJ1-1,CASSLPPYTEAFF
TRBV30,TRBJ2-1,CAWSVGLEGDNEQFF
TRBV27,TRBJ1-4,CASSLYGQGLSSAKLFF
TRBV7-2,TRBJ2-5,CASSLGGAGGSQETQYF
TRBV3-1/TRBV3-2,TRBJ2-2,CASRNPTSGINTGELFF
TRBV27,TRBJ1-2,CASSLHGEQDYGYTF
TRBV18,TRBJ2-1,CASSPPQGTYNEQFF
TRBV5-4,TRBJ1-1,CASSLEKGLNTEAFF
TRBV6-2/TRBV6-3,TRBJ2-2,CASSYGGAWAGGAWNTGELFF
TRBV5-1,TRBJ2-7,CASSRTTYEQYF